The rows below give T cell receptor beta chains drawn from one sample of a study of tumour-infiltrating T cells in Burkitt lymphoma. Sequencing used immunoSEQ multiplex PCR; TCRdb keeps in-frame clones, though not all of them. The profile shows tens of thousands of clones, roughly 31% of them singletons. Sequencing used tumor tissue. These receptors were collected from a human donor with Burkitt lymphoma. CDR3s include the opening cysteine and the closing phenylalanine or tryptophan. The D gene is left open where the match is weak. The size field is filled for only some rows; it gives once, few, many or a size class.

v_gene: TRBV7-2
len: 13
d_gene: NA
j_gene: TRBJ1-5
abundance: few
CDR3aa: CASSLERNQPQHF
CDR3nt: TGTGCCAGCAGCTTAGAGCGTAATCAGCCCCAGCATTTT

v_gene: TRBV5-1
len: 15
d_gene: TRBD1
j_gene: TRBJ1-6
abundance: NA
CDR3aa: CASSLDTGDNSPLHF
CDR3nt: TGCGCCAGCAGCTTGGATACAGGGGATAATTCACCCCTCCACTTT

v_gene: TRBV4-3
len: 17
d_gene: NA
j_gene: TRBJ2-2
abundance: NA
CDR3aa: CASSQGPGSRHTGELFF
CDR3nt: TGCGCCAGCAGCCAAGGTCCAGGAAGCCGACACACCGGGGAGCTGTTTTTT

v_gene: TRBV9
len: 16
d_gene: NA
j_gene: TRBJ2-1
abundance: once
CDR3aa: CASSVGSENSYNEQFF
CDR3nt: TGTGCCAGCAGCGTAGGTTCGGAAAACTCCTACAATGAGCAGTTCTTC

v_gene: TRBV29-1
len: 13
d_gene: NA
j_gene: TRBJ2-1
abundance: NA
CDR3aa: CSVEDPYHNEQFF
CDR3nt: TGCAGCGTTGAAGATCCGTACCACAATGAGCAGTTCTTC

v_gene: TRBV5-6
len: 15
d_gene: NA
j_gene: TRBJ2-4
abundance: NA
CDR3aa: CASSLSVPAKNIQYF
CDR3nt: TGTGCCAGCAGCTTGTCGGTGCCAGCCAAAAACATTCAGTACTTC

v_gene: TRBV4-2
len: 22
d_gene: TRBD2
j_gene: TRBJ2-1
abundance: NA
CDR3aa: CASSQVRAGGPPALGSYNEQFF
CDR3nt: TGTGCCAGCAGCCAAGTCCGAGCGGGGGGGCCTCCGGCCCTGGGCTCCTACAATGAGCAGTTCTTC

v_gene: TRBV18
len: 14
d_gene: NA
j_gene: TRBJ2-7
abundance: NA
CDR3aa: CASSPRGATYEQYF
CDR3nt: TGTGCCAGCTCCCCGAGGGGGGCAACCTACGAGCAGTACTTC

v_gene: TRBV18
len: 19
d_gene: TRBD1
j_gene: TRBJ2-7
abundance: few
CDR3aa: CASSPSGTGGRTVYNVQYF
CDR3nt: TGTGCCAGCTCACCATCCGGGACAGGGGGGCGTACTGTCTATAACGTGCAGTACTTC

v_gene: TRBV9
len: 14
d_gene: NA
j_gene: TRBJ2-7
abundance: NA
CDR3aa: CASSVAANTYEQYF
CDR3nt: TGTGCCAGCAGCGTAGCGGCGAACACCTACGAGCAGTACTTC

v_gene: TRBV10-3
len: 9
d_gene: NA
j_gene: TRBJ1-5
abundance: NA
CDR3aa: CAITQPQHF
CDR3nt: TGTGCCATCACACAGCCCCAGCATTTT

v_gene: TRBV5-1
len: 15
d_gene: NA
j_gene: TRBJ1-4
abundance: NA
CDR3aa: CASSLAGTRGEKLFF
CDR3nt: TGCGCCAGCAGCTTGGCCGGGACAAGGGGTGAAAAACTGTTTTTT

v_gene: TRBV7-2
len: 13
d_gene: NA
j_gene: TRBJ1-1
abundance: few
CDR3aa: CASSLGGRGEAFF
CDR3nt: TGTGCCAGCAGCTTAGGGGGCCGAGGTGAAGCTTTCTTT

v_gene: TRBV29-1
len: 14
d_gene: NA
j_gene: TRBJ1-5
abundance: NA
CDR3aa: CSAKLQGANQPQHF
CDR3nt: TGCAGCGCCAAACTCCAGGGAGCCAATCAGCCCCAGCATTTT

v_gene: TRBV7-9
len: 15
d_gene: TRBD2
j_gene: TRBJ2-3
abundance: NA
CDR3aa: CASSLGLAGVDTQYF
CDR3nt: TGTGCCAGCAGCTTGGGACTAGCGGGGGTAGATACGCAGTATTTT

v_gene: TRBV2
len: 13
d_gene: NA
j_gene: TRBJ2-3
abundance: NA
CDR3aa: CASKGSYTDTQYF
CDR3nt: TGTGCCAGCAAGGGCAGCTACACAGATACGCAGTATTTT

v_gene: TRBV10-3
len: 13
d_gene: TRBD2
j_gene: TRBJ2-7
abundance: NA
CDR3aa: CAINGGGPYEQYF
CDR3nt: TGTGCCATCAACGGGGGAGGGCCCTACGAGCAGTACTTC

v_gene: TRBV12-1
len: 16
d_gene: NA
j_gene: TRBJ2-3
abundance: NA
CDR3aa: CASSYGTRGRVDTQYF
CDR3nt: TGTGCCAGCAGCTATGGGACGCGGGGGCGGGTAGATACGCAGTATTTT

v_gene: TRBV30
len: 16
d_gene: TRBD1
j_gene: TRBJ1-2
abundance: few
CDR3aa: CAWNSPRTGMIYGYTF
CDR3nt: TGTGCCTGGAATTCACCCCGGACAGGGATGATCTATGGCTACACCTTC

v_gene: TRBV18
len: 14
d_gene: NA
j_gene: TRBJ1-2
abundance: NA
CDR3aa: CASSPDSGVRGYTF
CDR3nt: TGTGCCAGCTCACCAGACTCAGGGGTGAGGGGCTACACCTTC

v_gene: TRBV4-1
len: 13
d_gene: TRBD2
j_gene: TRBJ2-3
abundance: NA
CDR3aa: CATSRGEQDTQYF
CDR3nt: TGCGCCACCTCCCGGGGGGAACAAGATACGCAGTATTTT

v_gene: TRBV6-5
len: 15
d_gene: NA
j_gene: TRBJ1-2
abundance: few
CDR3aa: CASSYRSPGNYGYTF
CDR3nt: TGTGCCAGCAGTTACAGGTCCCCGGGGAACTATGGCTACACCTTC

v_gene: TRBV15
len: 13
d_gene: NA
j_gene: TRBJ1-5
abundance: NA
CDR3aa: CATSRDQRQPQHF
CDR3nt: TGTGCCACCAGCAGAGATCAGAGACAGCCCCAGCATTTT

v_gene: TRBV6-4
len: 15
d_gene: NA
j_gene: TRBJ2-7
abundance: NA
CDR3aa: CASSDDRQDSYEQYF
CDR3nt: TGTGCCAGCAGTGACGATAGACAGGACTCCTACGAGCAGTACTTC

v_gene: TRBV7-2
len: 14
d_gene: NA
j_gene: TRBJ1-2
abundance: NA
CDR3aa: CASSQNHGGGGYTF
CDR3nt: TGTGCCAGCAGCCAGAACCACGGGGGGGGCGGCTACACCTTC

v_gene: TRBV5-1
len: 14
d_gene: NA
j_gene: TRBJ1-1
abundance: few
CDR3aa: CASSLDTMNTEAFF
CDR3nt: TGCGCCAGCAGCCTGGACACGATGAACACTGAAGCTTTCTTT

v_gene: TRBV2
len: 13
d_gene: TRBD1
j_gene: TRBJ1-5
abundance: few
CDR3aa: CASRGQLNQPQHF
CDR3nt: TGTGCCAGCAGGGGACAGCTCAATCAGCCCCAGCATTTT

v_gene: TRBV2
len: 13
d_gene: NA
j_gene: TRBJ2-7
abundance: NA
CDR3aa: CATRQTFSYEQYF
CDR3nt: TGTGCCACCCGACAGACTTTCTCCTACGAGCAGTACTTC

v_gene: TRBV10-3
len: 13
d_gene: NA
j_gene: TRBJ2-2
abundance: NA
CDR3aa: CASRGGNTGELFF
CDR3nt: TGTGCATCTAGGGGGGGGAACACCGGGGAGCTGTTTTTT

v_gene: TRBV15
len: 12
d_gene: NA
j_gene: TRBJ1-5
abundance: NA
CDR3aa: CATSRVNQPQHF
CDR3nt: TGTGCCACCAGCAGAGTGAACCAGCCCCAGCATTTT

v_gene: TRBV5-1
len: 15
d_gene: TRBD1
j_gene: TRBJ1-4
abundance: few
CDR3aa: CASRPGTGGHEKLFF
CDR3nt: TGCGCCAGCAGACCCGGGACAGGGGGACATGAAAAACTGTTTTTT

v_gene: TRBV5-1
len: 13
d_gene: NA
j_gene: TRBJ1-1
abundance: NA
CDR3aa: CASSLVLNTEAFF
CDR3nt: TGCGCCAGCAGCCTTGTCCTGAACACTGAAGCTTTCTTT

v_gene: TRBV9
len: 15
d_gene: TRBD1
j_gene: TRBJ1-2
abundance: few
CDR3aa: CASSVSTGGGYGYTF
CDR3nt: TGTGCCAGCAGCGTCTCCACAGGGGGCGGTTATGGCTACACCTTC

v_gene: TRBV15
len: 13
d_gene: NA
j_gene: TRBJ1-1
abundance: few
CDR3aa: CATSRDELTEAFF
CDR3nt: TGTGCCACCAGCAGAGACGAACTCACTGAAGCTTTCTTT

v_gene: TRBV7-8
len: 17
d_gene: NA
j_gene: TRBJ2-1
abundance: NA
CDR3aa: CASSLEIGTFHGNEQFF
CDR3nt: TGTGCCAGCAGCTTAGAGATCGGCACCTTCCATGGGAATGAGCAGTTCTTC

v_gene: TRBV11-2
len: 14
d_gene: TRBD1
j_gene: TRBJ1-4
abundance: NA
CDR3aa: CASSSKGPDRGQFF
CDR3nt: TGTGCCAGCAGCTCTAAGGGCCCTGACAGGGGTCAGTTTTTT

v_gene: TRBV6-5
len: 15
d_gene: TRBD1
j_gene: TRBJ2-1
abundance: NA
CDR3aa: CASSYRDSSYNEQFF
CDR3nt: TGTGCCAGCAGTTATCGGGACAGCTCCTACAATGAGCAGTTCTTC

v_gene: TRBV5-4
len: 12
d_gene: NA
j_gene: TRBJ2-1
abundance: NA
CDR3aa: CASSLEYNEQFF
CDR3nt: TGTGCCAGCAGCTTGGAGTACAATGAGCAGTTCTTC

v_gene: TRBV6-1
len: 11
d_gene: NA
j_gene: TRBJ1-6
abundance: few
CDR3aa: CASSAITPLHF
CDR3nt: TGTGCCAGCAGCGCCATAACCCCCCTCCACTTT

v_gene: TRBV7-2
len: 15
d_gene: NA
j_gene: TRBJ2-7
abundance: NA
CDR3aa: CASSPNRDTPYEQYF
CDR3nt: TGTGCCAGCAGCCCCAACCGGGACACCCCCTACGAGCAGTACTTC

v_gene: TRBV5-4
len: 15
d_gene: TRBD2
j_gene: TRBJ2-1
abundance: NA
CDR3aa: CASSTSGGALNEQFF
CDR3nt: TGTGCCAGCAGCACCAGCGGGGGGGCCTTAAATGAGCAGTTCTTC

v_gene: TRBV5-4
len: 15
d_gene: TRBD2
j_gene: TRBJ2-2
abundance: few
CDR3aa: CASSLWTGGRGELFF
CDR3nt: TGTGCCAGCAGCTTGTGGACGGGGGGGCGCGGGGAGTTGTTTTTT

v_gene: TRBV5-4
len: 15
d_gene: NA
j_gene: TRBJ2-5
abundance: few
CDR3aa: CASSDILAGGGTQYF
CDR3nt: TGTGCCAGCAGCGATATACTAGCCGGGGGAGGGACCCAGTACTTC

v_gene: TRBV10-3
len: 17
d_gene: TRBD2
j_gene: TRBJ2-3
abundance: few
CDR3aa: CAIRNSGGTFYTDTQYF
CDR3nt: TGTGCCATCAGAAATAGCGGGGGGACTTTTTACACAGATACGCAGTATTTT

v_gene: TRBV30
len: 14
d_gene: NA
j_gene: TRBJ1-3
abundance: NA
CDR3aa: CAWGRGGSGNTIYF
CDR3nt: TGTGCCTGGGGCCGTGGGGGATCGGGAAACACCATATATTTT

v_gene: TRBV11-2
len: 13
d_gene: NA
j_gene: TRBJ2-4
abundance: few
CDR3aa: CASSLARGNIQYF
CDR3nt: TGTGCCAGCAGCTTAGCGCGGGGAAACATTCAGTACTTC

v_gene: TRBV21-1
len: 12
d_gene: NA
j_gene: TRBJ1-1
abundance: NA
CDR3aa: CASRQGYTEAFF
CDR3nt: TGTGCCAGTCGTCAGGGCTACACTGAAGCTTTCTTT

v_gene: TRBV7-2
len: 13
d_gene: NA
j_gene: TRBJ2-7
abundance: NA
CDR3aa: CASSSRVLYEQYF
CDR3nt: TGTGCCAGCAGCTCCCGGGTCCTGTACGAGCAGTACTTC

v_gene: TRBV7-9
len: 15
d_gene: NA
j_gene: TRBJ2-1
abundance: NA
CDR3aa: CASSLGAGLYNEQFF
CDR3nt: TGTGCCAGCAGCTTAGGGGCCGGCCTATACAATGAGCAGTTCTTC

v_gene: TRBV5-1
len: 15
d_gene: NA
j_gene: TRBJ2-1
abundance: NA
CDR3aa: CASSLRAQSGDEQFF
CDR3nt: TGCGCCAGCAGCTTGCGTGCCCAAAGTGGGGATGAGCAGTTCTTC

v_gene: TRBV4-1
len: 16
d_gene: TRBD2
j_gene: TRBJ2-3
abundance: few
CDR3aa: CASSQGLAGGPDTQYF
CDR3nt: TGCGCCAGCAGCCAAGGACTAGCGGGGGGGCCAGATACGCAGTATTTT

v_gene: TRBV2
len: 13
d_gene: NA
j_gene: TRBJ2-7
abundance: NA
CDR3aa: CASSVGYSYEQYF
CDR3nt: TGTGCCAGCAGTGTGGGGTACTCCTACGAGCAGTACTTC

v_gene: TRBV7-2
len: 16
d_gene: NA
j_gene: TRBJ2-7
abundance: few
CDR3aa: CASSLVLASPAYEQYF
CDR3nt: TGTGCCAGCAGCTTAGTACTAGCCTCCCCCGCCTACGAGCAGTACTTC